This T cell receptor beta chain derives from a study of blood T cells in healthy people across ages. On the study more broadly: There was about one barcoded beta molecule captured by template switching per two T cells.

The donors, aged about 6 to 100, were healthy Caucasians from Russia. Study findings and constraints: Observed TCR beta diversity per million T cells went down as age went up. This fall followed a roughly linear course with age. Diversity of TCR beta correlated strongly with naive T cell percentage.

The CDR3 runs to 14 residues. In germline, CDR1 is MNHEY, CDR2 SVGAGI. The J segment lost 0 bases and the V segment lost 8 bases, leaving 7 bases of the junction unmatched. In regard to this clonotype: Antigen unknown.

A sample-barcoded 5' primer and a J-beta primer mix were used in a second PCR of roughly 6 to 11 cycles. Using its own MiXCR run on the 5' RACE reads, TCRdb lists one record per CDR3 protein. Of approximately 320,000 distinct CDR3 sequences in the sample, less than 30% were seen once. Sequenced material: blood. The chain is built from TRBV6-5 and TRBJ2-7; 7 bases fit TRBD1. This receptor was taken from a woman between 70 and 85 years old in good health. The CDR3 DNA follows: TGTGCCAGCCGTGGGTCAGGGGGCTCCTACGAGCAGTACTTC. The encoded protein is CASRGSGGSYEQYF.